This TCR beta chain is from a study of blood T cell repertoires in COVID-19. Study-wide background: Samples taken during acute and convalescent COVID-19 were collected in the United States, Italy and Spain. T cells, B-cell-depleted T cells, or PBMCs provided the cDNA or gDNA that served as material.

The CDR3 covers 15 residues. The V and J ends lost 3 bases and 6 bases, in that order; junction bases with no gene match: 7. Germline V gives CDR1 MNHNS, CDR2 SASEGT. In the authors' workflow: Reference gene primer amplification yielded estimated nucleated cell counts. Assay: immunoSEQ multiplex PCR; the TCRdb copy retains only in-frame clones and omits some. The V and J calls and clone size come from that table; D and trimming were worked out from the DNA. There are 150,000 or so clones in the sample; 84% occur only once, and under 5% lies in the top ten. The origin of this receptor is a woman between 55 and 75 years old with acute or convalescent COVID-19. This sequence joins TRBV6-1 and TRBJ2-2; TRBD2 matches at 7 bases. The sequenced sample was peripheral blood. The CDR3 DNA follows: TGTGCCAGCAGTGATCCTAGCGGCGGTCCCGGGGAGCTGTTTTTT. This sequence encodes CASSDPSGGPGELFF.